Sequencing of this T cell receptor (beta chain) was carried out in a study of response to subunit inactivated influenza vaccine. As regards this clonotype: Its antigen remains unidentified.

Each CDR3 protein gets one entry after TCRdb re-called the RT-PCR reads with MiXCR. The profile shows roughly 500,000 distinct CDR3 sequences, approximately 16% of them singletons. Per germline, CDR1 SGHTA and CDR2 FQGNSA. V was pared by 2 bases and J by 0 bases, with 8 bases of the junction left unmatched. This CDR3 region has 17 residues. Broader study findings: That few new T cells are recruited by each seasonal influenza vaccination was the authors' suggestion.

This specimen consisted of CD4+ T cells sorted from PBMCs, obtained around 2 years after vaccination. The sequence was collected from a man between 50 and 69 years old who received an inactivated influenza vaccine. The V call is TRBV7-2, the J call TRBJ1-1, with 8 positions matching TRBD1. The DNA of the CDR3 is TGTGCCAGCAGCTTAAGGCTACAGGGGGGTCTGAACACTGAAGCTTTCTTT. It translates to CASSLRLQGGLNTEAFF.